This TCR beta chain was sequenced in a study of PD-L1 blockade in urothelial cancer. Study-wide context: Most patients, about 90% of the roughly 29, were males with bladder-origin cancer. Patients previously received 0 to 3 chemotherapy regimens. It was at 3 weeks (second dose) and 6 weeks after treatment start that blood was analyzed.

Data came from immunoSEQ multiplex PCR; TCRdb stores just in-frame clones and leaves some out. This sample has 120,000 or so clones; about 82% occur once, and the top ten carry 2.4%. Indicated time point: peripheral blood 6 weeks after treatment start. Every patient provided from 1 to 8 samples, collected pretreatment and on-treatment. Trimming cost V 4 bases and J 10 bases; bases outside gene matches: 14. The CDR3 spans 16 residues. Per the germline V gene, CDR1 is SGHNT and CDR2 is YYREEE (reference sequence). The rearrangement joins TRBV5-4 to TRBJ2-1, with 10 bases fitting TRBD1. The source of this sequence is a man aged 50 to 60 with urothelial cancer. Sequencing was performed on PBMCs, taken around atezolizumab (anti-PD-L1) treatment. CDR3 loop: CASSPGGTGDLGEQFF. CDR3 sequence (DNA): TGTGCCAGCAGCCCGGGCGGGACAGGGGATTTGGGCGAGCAGTTCTTC. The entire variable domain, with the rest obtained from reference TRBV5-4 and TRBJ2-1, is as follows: ETGVTQSPTHLIKTRGQQVTLRCSSQSGHNTVSWYQQALGQGPQFIFQYYREEENGRGNFPPRFSGLQFPNYSSELNVNALELDDSALYLCASSPGGTGDLGEQFFGPGTRLTVL.